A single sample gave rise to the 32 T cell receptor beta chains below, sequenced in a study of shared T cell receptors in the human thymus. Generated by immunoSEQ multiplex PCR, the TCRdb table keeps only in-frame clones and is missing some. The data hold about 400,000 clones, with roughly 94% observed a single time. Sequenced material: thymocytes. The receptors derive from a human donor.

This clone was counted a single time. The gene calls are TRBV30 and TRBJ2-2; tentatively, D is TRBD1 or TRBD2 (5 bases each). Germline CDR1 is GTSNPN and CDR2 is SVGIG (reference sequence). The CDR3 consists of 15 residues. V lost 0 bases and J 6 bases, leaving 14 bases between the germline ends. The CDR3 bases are TGTGCCTGGAGTGTTGAGGGGAAGGGAGCCGGGGAGCTGTTTTTT. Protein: CAWSVEGKGAGELFF.

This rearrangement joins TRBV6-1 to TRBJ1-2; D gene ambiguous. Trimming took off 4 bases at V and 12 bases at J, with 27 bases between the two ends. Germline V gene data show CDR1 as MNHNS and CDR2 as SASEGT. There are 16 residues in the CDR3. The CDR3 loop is CASSGPRPRTGSGDTF. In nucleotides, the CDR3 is TGTGCCAGCAGTGGCCCGAGACCTAGGACCGGCAGCGGCGACACCTTC.

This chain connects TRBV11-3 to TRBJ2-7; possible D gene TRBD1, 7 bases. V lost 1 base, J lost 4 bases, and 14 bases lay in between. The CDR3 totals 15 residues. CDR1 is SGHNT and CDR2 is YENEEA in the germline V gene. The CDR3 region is CASSLGGDSEYEQYF. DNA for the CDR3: TGTGCCAGCAGCTTAGGGGGGGACAGTGAGTACGAGCAGTACTTC.

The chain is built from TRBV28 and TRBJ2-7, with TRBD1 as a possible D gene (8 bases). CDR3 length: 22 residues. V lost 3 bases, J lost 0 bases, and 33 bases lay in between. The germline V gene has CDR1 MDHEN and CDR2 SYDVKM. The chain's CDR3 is CASSFQSRGHRSSGLSSYEQYF. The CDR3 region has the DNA TGTGCCAGCAGTTTTCAGTCCAGGGGGCATAGAAGTAGCGGGCTCAGCTCCTACGAGCAGTACTTC.

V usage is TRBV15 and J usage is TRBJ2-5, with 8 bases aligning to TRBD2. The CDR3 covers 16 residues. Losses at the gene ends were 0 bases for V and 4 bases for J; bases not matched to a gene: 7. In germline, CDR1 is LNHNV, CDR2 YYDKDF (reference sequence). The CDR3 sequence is CATSRDLSGRGETQYF. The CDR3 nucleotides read TGTGCCACCAGCAGAGATCTGAGCGGGAGAGGAGAGACCCAGTACTTC.

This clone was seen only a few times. For the CDR3, the DNA is TGTGCCAGGCCATTGAGGGGGTACTTC. It encodes CARPLRGYF. The V gene is TRBV5-3, the J gene TRBJ2-5; either TRBD1 or TRBD2 may fit D (5 bases each). TRBV5-3 qualifies as an ORF whose function is uncertain. V was trimmed by 8 bases and J by 13 bases, leaving 12 bases between them. There are 9 residues in the CDR3.

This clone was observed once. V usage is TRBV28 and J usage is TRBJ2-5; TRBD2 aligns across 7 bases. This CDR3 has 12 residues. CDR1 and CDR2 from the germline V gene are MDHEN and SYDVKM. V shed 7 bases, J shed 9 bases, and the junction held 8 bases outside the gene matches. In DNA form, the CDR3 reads TGTGCCAGCACCCTCCGTCGGGGGGCCCAGTACTTC. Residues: CASTLRRGAQYF.

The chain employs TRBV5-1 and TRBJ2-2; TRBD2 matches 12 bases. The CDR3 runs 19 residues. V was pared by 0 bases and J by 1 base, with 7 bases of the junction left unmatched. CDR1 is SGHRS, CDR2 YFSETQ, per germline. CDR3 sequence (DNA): TGCGCCAGCAGCTTGGGCCGGACTAGCGGGATGAAGAACACCGGGGAGCTGTTTTTT. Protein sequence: CASSLGRTSGMKNTGELFF. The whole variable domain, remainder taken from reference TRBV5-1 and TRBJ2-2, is KAGVTQTPRYLIKTRGQQVTLSCSPISGHRSVSWYQQTPGQGLQFLFEYFSETQRNKGNFPGRFSGRQFSNSRSEMNVSTLELGDSALYLCASSLGRTSGMKNTGELFFGEGSRLTVL.

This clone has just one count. In nucleotides, the CDR3 is TGTGCCAGCAGCCACTCTCGCAGGCAGCCCCAGCATTTT. Translated: CASSHSRRQPQHF. J is TRBJ1-5 and V is TRBV5-5; D not resolved. The germline V gene encodes CDR1 SGHKS and CDR2 YYEKEE (reference sequence). V gave up 4 bases and J gave up 7 bases, with 12 bases separating them. The length of the CDR3 is 13 residues. Variable domain in full (rest from reference TRBV5-5 and TRBJ1-5): DAGVTQSPTHLIKTRGQQVTLRCSPISGHKSVSWYQQVLGQGPQFIFQYYEKEERGRGNFPDRFSARQFPNYSSELNVNALLLGDSALYLCASSHSRRQPQHFGDGTRLSIL.

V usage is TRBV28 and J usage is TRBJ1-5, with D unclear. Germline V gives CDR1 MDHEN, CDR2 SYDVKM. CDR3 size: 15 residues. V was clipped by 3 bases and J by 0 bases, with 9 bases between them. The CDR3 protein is CASSFQIYSNQPQHF. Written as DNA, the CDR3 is TGTGCCAGCAGTTTCCAGATTTATAGCAATCAGCCCCAGCATTTT.

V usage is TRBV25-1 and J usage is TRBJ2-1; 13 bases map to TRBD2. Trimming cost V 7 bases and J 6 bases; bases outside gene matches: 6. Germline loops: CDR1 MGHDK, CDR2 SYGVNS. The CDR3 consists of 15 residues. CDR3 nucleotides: TGTGCCAGCACCTCACTAGCGGGGGGGGCCAATGAGCAGTTCTTC. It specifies CASTSLAGGANEQFF.

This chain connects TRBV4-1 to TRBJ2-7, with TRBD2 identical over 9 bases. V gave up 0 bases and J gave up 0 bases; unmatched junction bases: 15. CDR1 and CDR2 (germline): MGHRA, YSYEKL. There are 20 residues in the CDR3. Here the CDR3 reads CASSQDGTSGLQPNSYEQYF. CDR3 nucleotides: TGCGCCAGCAGCCAAGATGGAACTAGCGGGCTCCAACCGAACTCCTACGAGCAGTACTTC.

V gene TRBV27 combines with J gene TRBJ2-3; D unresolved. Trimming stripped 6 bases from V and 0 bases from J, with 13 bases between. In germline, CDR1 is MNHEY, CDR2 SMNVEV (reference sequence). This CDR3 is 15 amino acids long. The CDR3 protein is CASRIKRESTDTQYF. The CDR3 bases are TGTGCCAGCAGGATTAAGCGAGAGAGCACAGATACGCAGTATTTT.

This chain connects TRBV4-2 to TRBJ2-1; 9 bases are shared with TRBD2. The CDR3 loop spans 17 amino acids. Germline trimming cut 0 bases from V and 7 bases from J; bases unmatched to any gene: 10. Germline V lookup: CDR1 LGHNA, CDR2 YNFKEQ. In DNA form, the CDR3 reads TGTGCCAGCAGCCAAGATAAGGCGGGAGGGCCGGATAATGAGCAGTTCTTC. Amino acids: CASSQDKAGGPDNEQFF.

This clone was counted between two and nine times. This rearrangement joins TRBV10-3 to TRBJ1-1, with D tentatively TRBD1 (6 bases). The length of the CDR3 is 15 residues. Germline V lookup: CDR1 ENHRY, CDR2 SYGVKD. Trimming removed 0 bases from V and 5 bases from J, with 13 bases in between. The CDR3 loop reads CAISESKGGGTEAFF. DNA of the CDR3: TGTGCCATCAGTGAGTCCAAAGGGGGAGGGACTGAAGCTTTCTTT.

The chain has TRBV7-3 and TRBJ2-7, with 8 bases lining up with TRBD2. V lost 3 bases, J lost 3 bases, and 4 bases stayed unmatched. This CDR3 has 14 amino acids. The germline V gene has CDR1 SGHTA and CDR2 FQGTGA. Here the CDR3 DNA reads TGTGCCAGCAGCTTGGGCCTAGCGGGCTACGAGCAGTACTTC. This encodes CASSLGLAGYEQYF.

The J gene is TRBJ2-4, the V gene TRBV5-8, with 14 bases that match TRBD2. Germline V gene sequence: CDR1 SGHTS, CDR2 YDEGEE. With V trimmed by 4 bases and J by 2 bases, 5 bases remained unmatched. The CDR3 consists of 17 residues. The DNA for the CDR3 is TGTGCCAGCAGCCTCGGACTAGCGGGAGGAACCAAAAACATTCAGTACTTC. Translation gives CASSLGLAGGTKNIQYF.

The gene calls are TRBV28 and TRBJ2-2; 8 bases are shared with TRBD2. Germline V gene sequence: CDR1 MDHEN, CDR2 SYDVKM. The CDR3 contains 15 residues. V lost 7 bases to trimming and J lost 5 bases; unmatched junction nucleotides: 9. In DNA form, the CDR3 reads TGTGCCAGCAACAAAGCGGGGGTCGGAACCGGGGAGCTGTTTTTT. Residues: CASNKAGVGTGELFF. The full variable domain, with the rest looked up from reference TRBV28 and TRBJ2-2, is DVKVTQSSRYLVKRTGEKVFLECVQDMDHENMFWYRQDPGLGLRLIYFSYDVKMKEKGDIPEGYSVSREKKERFSLILESASTNQTSMYLCASNKAGVGTGELFFGEGSRLTVL.

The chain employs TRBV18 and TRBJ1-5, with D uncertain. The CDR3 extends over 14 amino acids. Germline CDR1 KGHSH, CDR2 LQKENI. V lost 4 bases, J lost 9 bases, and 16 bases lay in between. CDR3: CASSRVQPGGPQHF. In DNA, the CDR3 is TGTGCCAGCTCACGAGTACAGCCCGGAGGGCCCCAGCATTTT.

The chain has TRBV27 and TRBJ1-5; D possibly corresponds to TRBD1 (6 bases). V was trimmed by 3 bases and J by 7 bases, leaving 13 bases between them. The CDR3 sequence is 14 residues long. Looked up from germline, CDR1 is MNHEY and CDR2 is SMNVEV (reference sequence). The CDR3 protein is CASSFNRVGQPQHF. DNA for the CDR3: TGTGCCAGCAGTTTTAACAGGGTCGGGCAGCCCCAGCATTTT.

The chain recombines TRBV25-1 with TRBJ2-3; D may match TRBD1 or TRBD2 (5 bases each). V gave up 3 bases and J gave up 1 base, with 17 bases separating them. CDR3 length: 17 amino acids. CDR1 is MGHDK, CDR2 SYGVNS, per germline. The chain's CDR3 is CASSDSTAEPRTDTQYF. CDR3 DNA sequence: TGTGCCAGCAGTGATTCGACAGCGGAACCACGCACAGATACGCAGTATTTT.

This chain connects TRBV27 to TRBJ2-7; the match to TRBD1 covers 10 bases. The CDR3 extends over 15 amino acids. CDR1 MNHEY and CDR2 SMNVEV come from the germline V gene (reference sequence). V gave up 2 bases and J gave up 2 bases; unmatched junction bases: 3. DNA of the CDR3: TGTGCCAGCAGTTTAGACAGGGGGCTTCCCTACGAGCAGTACTTC. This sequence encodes CASSLDRGLPYEQYF.

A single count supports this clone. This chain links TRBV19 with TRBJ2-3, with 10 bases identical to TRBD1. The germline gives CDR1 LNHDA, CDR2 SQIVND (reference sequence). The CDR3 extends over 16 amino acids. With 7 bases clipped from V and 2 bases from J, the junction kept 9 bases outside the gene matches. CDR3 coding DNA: TGTGCCAGTACCATAGGGGACAGGGGCTACACAGATACGCAGTATTTT. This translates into CASTIGDRGYTDTQYF.

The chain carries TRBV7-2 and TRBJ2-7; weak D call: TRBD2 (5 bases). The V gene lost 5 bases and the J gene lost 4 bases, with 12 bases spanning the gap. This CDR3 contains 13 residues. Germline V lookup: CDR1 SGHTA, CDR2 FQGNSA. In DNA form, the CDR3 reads TGTGCCAGCAGCCTTAGCGTTTCGTACGAGCAGTACTTC. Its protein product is CASSLSVSYEQYF.

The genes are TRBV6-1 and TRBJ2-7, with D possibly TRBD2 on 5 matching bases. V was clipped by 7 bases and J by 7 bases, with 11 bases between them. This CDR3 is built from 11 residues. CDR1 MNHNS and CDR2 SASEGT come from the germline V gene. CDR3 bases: TGTGCCAGCACGCTGGAGGAAGAGCAGTACTTC. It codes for CASTLEEEQYF.

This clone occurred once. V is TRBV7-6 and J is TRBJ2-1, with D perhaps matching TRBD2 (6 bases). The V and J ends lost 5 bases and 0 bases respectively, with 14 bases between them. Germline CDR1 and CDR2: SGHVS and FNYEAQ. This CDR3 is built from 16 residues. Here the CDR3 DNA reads TGTGCCAGCAGCCTCTTAGCGGAAGGCTCCTACAATGAGCAGTTCTTC. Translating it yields CASSLLAEGSYNEQFF.

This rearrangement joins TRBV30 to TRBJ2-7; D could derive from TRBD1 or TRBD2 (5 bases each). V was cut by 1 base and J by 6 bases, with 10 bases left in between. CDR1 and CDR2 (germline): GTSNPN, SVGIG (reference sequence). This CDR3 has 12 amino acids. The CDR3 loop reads CAWSAGLREQYF. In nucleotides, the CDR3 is TGTGCCTGGAGTGCGGGGCTTCGCGAGCAGTACTTC.

Here the CDR3 reads CSPRKTQYF. The CDR3 coding sequence is TGCAGCCCCAGGAAGACCCAGTACTTC. The chain combines TRBV29-1 with TRBJ2-5, with D hard to call. CDR3 length: 9 amino acids. Trimming removed 8 bases at V and 6 bases at J, with 7 bases between. Germline V CDR1 and CDR2: SQVTM, ANQGSEA.

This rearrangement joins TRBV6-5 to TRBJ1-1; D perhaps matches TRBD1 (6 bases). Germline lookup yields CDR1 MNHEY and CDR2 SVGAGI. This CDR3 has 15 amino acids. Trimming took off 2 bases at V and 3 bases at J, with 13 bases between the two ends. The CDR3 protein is CASSYRRQDHTEAFF. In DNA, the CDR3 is TGTGCCAGCAGTTACCGGAGACAGGATCACACTGAAGCTTTCTTT.

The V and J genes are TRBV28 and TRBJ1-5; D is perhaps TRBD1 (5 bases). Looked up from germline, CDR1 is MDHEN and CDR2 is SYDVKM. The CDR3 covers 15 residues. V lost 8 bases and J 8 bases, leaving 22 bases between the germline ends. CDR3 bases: TGTGCCAGCGGACACTCTGATCCCCGTTATGAGCCCCAGCATTTT. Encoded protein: CASGHSDPRYEPQHF.

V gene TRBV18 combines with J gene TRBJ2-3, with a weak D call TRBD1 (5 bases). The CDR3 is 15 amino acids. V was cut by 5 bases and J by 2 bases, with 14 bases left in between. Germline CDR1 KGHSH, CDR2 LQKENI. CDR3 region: CASSEGDLPTDTQYF. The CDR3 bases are TGTGCCAGCTCAGAAGGGGATCTCCCCACAGATACGCAGTATTTT.

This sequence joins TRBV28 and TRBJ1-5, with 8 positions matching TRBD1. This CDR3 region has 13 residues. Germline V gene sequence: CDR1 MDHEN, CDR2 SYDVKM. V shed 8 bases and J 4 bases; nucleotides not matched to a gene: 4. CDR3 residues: CASLRQGNQPQHF. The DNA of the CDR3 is TGTGCCAGCTTGCGACAGGGGAATCAGCCCCAGCATTTT.